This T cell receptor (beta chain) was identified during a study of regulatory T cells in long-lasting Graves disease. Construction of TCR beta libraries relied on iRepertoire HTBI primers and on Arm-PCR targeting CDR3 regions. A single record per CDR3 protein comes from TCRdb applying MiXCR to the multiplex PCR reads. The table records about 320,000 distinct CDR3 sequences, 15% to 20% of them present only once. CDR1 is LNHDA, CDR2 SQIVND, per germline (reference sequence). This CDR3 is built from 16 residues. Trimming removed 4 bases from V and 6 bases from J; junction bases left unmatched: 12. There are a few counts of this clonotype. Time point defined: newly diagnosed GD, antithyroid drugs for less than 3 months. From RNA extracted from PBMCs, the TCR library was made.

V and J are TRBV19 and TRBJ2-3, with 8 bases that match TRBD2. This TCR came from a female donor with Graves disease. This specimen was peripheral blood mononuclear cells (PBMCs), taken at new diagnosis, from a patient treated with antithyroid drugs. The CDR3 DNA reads TGTGCCAGTAGTAGTTGGCTAGCGGGTGGACTGGATACGCAGTATTTT. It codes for CASSSWLAGGLDTQYF.